The clone carrying this T cell receptor (beta chain) was recorded only once. These data originate in a study of blood T cell repertoires in COVID-19. Overall study: The origin of the acute and convalescent COVID-19 samples was the United States, Italy and Spain. Nucleic acid was either cDNA or gDNA, and it came from T cells, B-cell-depleted T cells, or PBMCs.

This table comes from immunoSEQ multiplex PCR, and its TCRdb copy is limited to in-frame clones, with some not included. The sample yields some 67,000 clones, around 86% seen once. Trimming pared 7 bases from V and 1 base from J, leaving 17 bases between. CDR1 is SEHNR and CDR2 is FQNEAQ in the germline V gene (reference sequence). The CDR3 consists of 16 residues. The sequenced sample was peripheral blood. The sequence was obtained from a man aged 50 to 59 with active COVID-19. This rearrangement joins TRBV7-9 to TRBJ2-1, with D perhaps TRBD2 (5 bases). CDR3 coding DNA: TGTGCCAGCAACCCCCCTTCAGGAGGTTCCTACAATGAGCAGTTCTTC. Protein: CASNPPSGGSYNEQFF.